This T cell receptor beta chain was captured by sequencing in a study of post-analysis software for immune sequencing data. Note on this clonotype: Its antigen is still unknown.

Unique molecular identifiers featured in each of the TCR beta cDNA libraries. Each batch of 1 to 10 million T cells produced roughly 0.5 million cDNA molecules. A single record per CDR3 protein comes from TCRdb applying MiXCR to the PCR reads. This table has roughly 620,000 distinct CDR3 sequences, around 44% appearing once. Findings and caveats of the study: Clustering by F measure revealed strong co-clustering among samples prepared together in one batch. Normalized Chao1 diversity was significantly lower in multiple sclerosis patients than in controls. Among a handful of TRBV segments more frequent in patients than controls were TRBV5-6, TRBV5-1 and TRBV20-1.

This CDR3 is 17 amino acids long. The ends lost 2 bases at V and 1 base at J; junction bases unmatched: 6. Germline CDR1 and CDR2: SGHVS and FQNEAQ. This sequence joins TRBV7-8 and TRBJ2-7; 12 nucleotides match TRBD2. The origin of this receptor is a girl aged 10 to 17 with multiple sclerosis. Sequencing was performed on blood. In nucleotides, the CDR3 is TGTGCCAGCAGCTTACCTCGGACTAGCGGGGATTCCTACGAGCAGTACTTC. Translation: CASSLPRTSGDSYEQYF.